A selection of T cell receptor beta chains follows, all from one sample in a study of CD8 T cells in ankylosing spondylitis. In TCRdb, the 5' RACE reads were re-called with MiXCR into one record per CDR3 protein. The sample has 350,000 to 550,000 distinct CDR3 sequences, 25% to 30% seen once. The source material was blood, either unsorted or a sorted T cell fraction (not recorded which). Every receptor here comes from a male donor with ankylosing spondylitis. Both conserved end residues are part of each CDR3. Each record gives: D gene, V gene, clone size, J gene, CDR3 protein, CDR3 DNA. D genes are given only for firm matches. For some rows the clone size is stated as once, few or many, or as a class when expanded; others skip it.

.,TRBV24-1,.,TRBJ2-5,CATSDSWRETQYF,TGTGCCACCAGTGATTCCTGGCGGGAGACCCAGTACTTC
.,TRBV5-1,.,TRBJ2-5,CASSSLLDAGETQYF,TGCGCCAGCAGCTCCCTCCTAGATGCCGGCGAGACCCAGTACTTC
TRBD1,TRBV27,.,TRBJ1-1,CASSLIGRGPEAFF,TGTGCCAGCAGTTTAATTGGTAGGGGGCCTGAAGCTTTCTTT
TRBD1,TRBV12-3/TRBV12-4,.,TRBJ2-1,CASTYSTGVNEQFF,TGTGCCAGCACCTATTCTACAGGGGTTAATGAGCAGTTCTTC
.,TRBV2,.,TRBJ2-5,CASQEGGLLKETQYF,TGTGCCAGCCAAGAGGGGGGGCTCCTCAAGGAGACCCAGTACTTC
TRBD2,TRBV7-9,few,TRBJ2-3,CASSLGEGRSDTQYF,TGTGCCAGCAGCTTAGGGGAGGGCCGATCAGATACGCAGTATTTT
TRBD2,TRBV12-3/TRBV12-4,few,TRBJ2-1,CASISPSGMVYNEQFF,TGTGCCAGCATTTCCCCTAGCGGGATGGTTTACAATGAGCAGTTCTTC
.,TRBV7-2,few,TRBJ2-1,CASSLNNAYVFRDEQFF,TGTGCCAGCAGCTTAAATAATGCGTACGTATTTCGGGATGAGCAGTTCTTC
.,TRBV12-3/TRBV12-4,.,TRBJ2-6,CASSLWEANVLTF,TGTGCCAGCAGTTTGTGGGAGGCCAACGTCCTGACTTTC
.,TRBV10-3,.,TRBJ1-4,CATSSQQATNEKLFF,TGTGCCACCTCCTCCCAACAGGCAACTAATGAAAAACTGTTTTTT
.,TRBV5-5,few,TRBJ1-5,CASSLAPDSQQPQHF,TGTGCCAGCAGCTTGGCCCCAGACAGCCAGCAGCCCCAGCATTTT
.,TRBV5-1,few,TRBJ2-5,CASSKGVQETQYF,TGCGCCAGCAGCAAGGGAGTACAAGAGACCCAGTACTTC
.,TRBV7-6,.,TRBJ1-1,CASSLGHITEAFF,TGTGCCAGCAGCTTAGGACATATTACTGAAGCTTTCTTT
TRBD1,TRBV11-2,few,TRBJ2-1,CASSFRQGVRNEQFF,TGTGCCAGCAGCTTTAGACAGGGGGTTCGCAATGAGCAGTTCTTC
TRBD2,TRBV7-2,.,TRBJ2-5,CASSLTSGSGETQYF,TGTGCCAGCAGCTTGACTAGCGGGAGCGGGGAGACCCAGTACTTC
.,TRBV20-1,few,TRBJ2-7,CSASRTHSPYEQYF,TGCAGTGCTAGTCGGACTCACAGCCCTTACGAGCAGTACTTC
.,TRBV20-1,.,TRBJ1-1,CSALTQGNTEAFF,TGCAGTGCCTTGACGCAGGGGAACACTGAAGCTTTCTTT
.,TRBV27,many,TRBJ1-1,CASSFLNTEAFF,TGTGCCAGCAGTTTTTTGAACACTGAAGCTTTCTTT
.,TRBV5-1,few,TRBJ2-3,CASRGTGGTADTQYF,TGCGCCAGCAGAGGCACAGGAGGAACGGCGGATACGCAGTATTTT
TRBD2,TRBV5-4,.,TRBJ2-1,CASSFPTSGRDNEQFF,TGTGCCAGCAGCTTTCCGACTAGCGGGAGGGATAATGAGCAGTTCTTC
TRBD2,TRBV20-1,.,TRBJ2-1,CSAESGTSGFNEQFF,TGCAGTGCTGAATCCGGGACTAGCGGTTTTAATGAGCAGTTCTTC
.,TRBV5-1,few,TRBJ2-1,CASSFLGIGEQFF,TGCGCCAGCAGTTTTCTAGGTATCGGTGAGCAGTTCTTC
.,TRBV12-3/TRBV12-4,.,TRBJ2-5,CASTLDGGATQYF,TGTGCCAGCACTTTGGACGGCGGTGCGACCCAGTACTTC
TRBD2,TRBV12-3/TRBV12-4,.,TRBJ2-2,CASSPSGRRDTGELFF,TGTGCCAGCAGTCCTAGCGGGAGAAGGGACACCGGGGAGCTGTTTTTT
.,TRBV2,few,TRBJ2-7,CAVLTTTSYEQYF,TGTGCCGTCTTGACGACTACCTCCTACGAGCAGTACTTC
.,TRBV20-1,few,TRBJ2-5,CSPYREAWGETQYF,TGCAGTCCCTACCGGGAAGCCTGGGGGGAGACCCAGTACTTC
TRBD1,TRBV29-1,.,TRBJ2-1,CSAETTGGGNEQFF,TGCAGCGCCGAAACGACAGGGGGCGGGAATGAGCAGTTCTTC
TRBD1,TRBV12-3/TRBV12-4,.,TRBJ2-2,CASSSGQGGSGELFF,TGTGCCAGCAGTTCCGGACAGGGTGGGTCCGGGGAGCTGTTTTTT
.,TRBV20-1,few,TRBJ1-2,CSADRGGQTRGYTF,TGCAGTGCGGACCGGGGAGGCCAGACTCGAGGCTACACCTTC
.,TRBV20-1,few,TRBJ2-2,CSASRRGVSTGELFF,TGCAGTGCTAGTAGGCGAGGCGTTAGCACCGGGGAGCTGTTTTTT
.,TRBV11-2,.,TRBJ1-2,CASSPQRLNYGYTF,TGTGCCAGCAGCCCCCAGAGATTAAACTATGGCTACACCTTC
TRBD1,TRBV27,.,TRBJ2-7,CASGRQGGYEQYF,TGTGCCAGCGGTAGACAGGGCGGCTACGAGCAGTACTTC
.,TRBV20-1,few,TRBJ2-1,CSARDRPWLAPYNEQFF,TGCAGTGCTAGAGATCGCCCCTGGCTAGCCCCCTACAATGAGCAGTTCTTC
.,TRBV4-2,.,TRBJ1-2,CASGRDGYTF,TGTGCCAGCGGGAGGGACGGCTACACCTTC
.,TRBV14,.,TRBJ1-4,CASSQGQYNEKLFF,TGTGCCAGCAGCCAAGGACAGTATAATGAAAAACTGTTTTTT
.,TRBV10-3,few,TRBJ1-1,CAISVEGSDTEAFF,TGTGCCATCAGTGTTGAGGGATCGGACACTGAAGCTTTCTTT
.,TRBV27,.,TRBJ1-6,CASSSSKGHNSPLHF,TGTGCCAGCAGTTCGAGTAAAGGGCATAATTCACCCCTCCACTTT
TRBD1,TRBV20-1,.,TRBJ2-1,CSARGQAGNRFF,TGCAGTGCTAGGGGACAGGCCGGGAACCGGTTCTTC
TRBD2,TRBV20-1,.,TRBJ2-3,CSARDSGRSVGTDTQYF,TGCAGTGCTAGAGATTCCGGGAGGTCCGTGGGCACAGATACGCAGTATTTT
.,TRBV7-8,few,TRBJ2-1,CASSLGRGVRNNEQFF,TGTGCCAGCAGCTTAGGGAGGGGGGTAAGGAACAATGAGCAGTTCTTC
.,TRBV12-3/TRBV12-4,few,TRBJ2-2,CASTPFMNTGELFF,TGTGCCAGCACCCCCTTTATGAACACCGGGGAGCTGTTTTTT
.,TRBV5-1,few,TRBJ1-4,CASSLHTNEKLFF,TGCGCCAGCAGCTTACACACTAATGAAAAACTGTTTTTT
.,TRBV7-2,few,TRBJ2-3,CASSLVSATDTQYF,TGTGCCAGCAGCTTAGTTTCGGCGACAGATACGCAGTATTTT
.,TRBV25-1,few,TRBJ2-6,CASSESITGSSSGANVLTF,TGTGCCAGCAGTGAATCGATCACAGGGTCAAGCTCTGGGGCCAACGTCCTGACTTTC
.,TRBV6-5,.,TRBJ2-3,CASSSGHTDTQYF,TGTGCCAGCAGTTCGGGACACACAGATACGCAGTATTTT
.,TRBV19,few,TRBJ2-1,CASSISETRHNEQFF,TGTGCCAGTAGTATTAGTGAGACAAGGCACAATGAGCAGTTCTTC